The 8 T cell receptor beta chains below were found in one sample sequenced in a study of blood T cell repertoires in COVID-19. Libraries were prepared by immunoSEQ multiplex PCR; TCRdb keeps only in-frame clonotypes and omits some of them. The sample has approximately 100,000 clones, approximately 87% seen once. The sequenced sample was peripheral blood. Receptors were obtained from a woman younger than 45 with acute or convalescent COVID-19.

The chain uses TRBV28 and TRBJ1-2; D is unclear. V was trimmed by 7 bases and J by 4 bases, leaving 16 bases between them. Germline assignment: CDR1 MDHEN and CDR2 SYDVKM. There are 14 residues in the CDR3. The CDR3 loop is CASKLPGQSYGYTF. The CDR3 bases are TGTGCCAGCAAGTTGCCAGGCCAAAGCTATGGCTACACCTTC.

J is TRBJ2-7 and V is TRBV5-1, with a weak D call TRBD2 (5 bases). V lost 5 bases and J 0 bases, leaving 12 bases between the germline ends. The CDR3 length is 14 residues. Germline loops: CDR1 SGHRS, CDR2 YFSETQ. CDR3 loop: CASRPSPSSYEQYF. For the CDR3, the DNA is TGCGCCAGCAGGCCTAGCCCGAGCTCCTACGAGCAGTACTTC.

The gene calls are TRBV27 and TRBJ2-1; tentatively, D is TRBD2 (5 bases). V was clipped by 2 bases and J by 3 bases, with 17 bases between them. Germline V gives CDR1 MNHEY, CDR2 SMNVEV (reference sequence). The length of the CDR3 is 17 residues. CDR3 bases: TGTGCCAGCAGTTTAGCCTCGACTGTACGGGGCTACAATGAGCAGTTCTTC. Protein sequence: CASSLASTVRGYNEQFF.

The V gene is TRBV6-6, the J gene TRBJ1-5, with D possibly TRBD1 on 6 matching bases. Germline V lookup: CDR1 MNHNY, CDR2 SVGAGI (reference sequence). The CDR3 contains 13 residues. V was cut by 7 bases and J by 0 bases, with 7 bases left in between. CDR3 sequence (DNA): TGTGCCAGCAACAGGGATAGCAATCAGCCCCAGCATTTT. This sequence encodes CASNRDSNQPQHF.

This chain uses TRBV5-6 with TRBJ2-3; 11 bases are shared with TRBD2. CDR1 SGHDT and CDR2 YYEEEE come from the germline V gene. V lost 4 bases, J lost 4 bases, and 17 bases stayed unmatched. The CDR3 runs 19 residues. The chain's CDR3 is CASSQPFSGGADYSDTQYF. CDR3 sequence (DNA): TGTGCCAGCAGCCAGCCATTTAGCGGGGGGGCAGATTACTCAGATACGCAGTATTTT.

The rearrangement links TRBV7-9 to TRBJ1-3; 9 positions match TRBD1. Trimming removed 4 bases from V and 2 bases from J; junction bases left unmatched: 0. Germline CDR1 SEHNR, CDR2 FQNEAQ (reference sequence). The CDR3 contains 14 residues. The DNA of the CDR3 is TGTGCCAGCAGCTGGACAGGGGCTGGAAACACCATATATTTT. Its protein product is CASSWTGAGNTIYF. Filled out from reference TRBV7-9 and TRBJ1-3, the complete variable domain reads DTGVSQNPRHKITKRGQNVTFRCDPISEHNRLYWYRQTLGQGPEFLTYFQNEAQLEKSRLLSDRFSAERPKGSFSTLEIQRTEQGDSAMYLCASSWTGAGNTIYFGEGSWLTVV.

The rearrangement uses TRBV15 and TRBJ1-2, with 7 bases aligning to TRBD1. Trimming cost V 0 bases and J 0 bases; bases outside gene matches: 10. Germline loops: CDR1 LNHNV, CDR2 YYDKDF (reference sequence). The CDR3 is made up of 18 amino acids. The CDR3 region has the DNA TGTGCCACCAGCAGAGATCTTCAGCCAGGGGGGACTAACTATGGCTACACCTTC. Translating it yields CATSRDLQPGGTNYGYTF. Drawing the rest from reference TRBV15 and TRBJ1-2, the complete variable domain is DAMVIQNPRYQVTQFGKPVTLSCSQTLNHNVMYWYQQKSSQAPKLLFHYYDKDFNNEADTPDNFQSRRPNTSFCFLDIRSPGLGDTAMYLCATSRDLQPGGTNYGYTFGSGTRLTVV.

This CDR3 is CVSQGAGGYTF. The CDR3 DNA reads TGTGTGTCGCAGGGGGCTGGAGGCTACACCTTC. The chain is built from TRBV27 and TRBJ1-2; 8 bases map to TRBD1. This CDR3 is 11 amino acids long. From germline, CDR1 is MNHEY and CDR2 SMNVEV (reference sequence).